The clone carrying this T cell receptor (beta chain) was found once. These data originate in a study of blood T cell repertoires in COVID-19. Study as a whole: COVID-19 samples, acute and convalescent, were from the United States, Italy and Spain.

As originally analysed: Reference gene primer amplification in the assay estimated nucleated cell counts. Here immunoSEQ multiplex PCR was the method, and the copy in TCRdb shows in-frame clones only, minus some. V, J and clone size are taken as reported in that table, and D and trimming were inferred from the DNA itself. The sample includes approximately 28,000 clones, about 85% of them seen just once. V gave up 6 bases and J gave up 2 bases; unmatched junction bases: 5. Looked up from germline, CDR1 is SNHLY and CDR2 is FYNNEI. CDR3 length: 14 amino acids. This chain joins TRBV2 and TRBJ2-3; TRBD2 matches 7 bases. The TCR was taken from a man in his fifties or sixties with active COVID-19. Sequencing used peripheral blood. CDR3 nucleotides: TGTGCCAGCAGGGACTGGGACTACACAGATACGCAGTATTTT. As protein: CASRDWDYTDTQYF.